This TCR beta chain was identified in a study of blood T cell repertoires in COVID-19. For the study at large: The study drew acute and convalescent COVID-19 samples from the United States, Italy and Spain. In each case, the material was cDNA or gDNA derived from T cells, B-cell-depleted T cells, or PBMCs.

This clone has only a few counts. Seattle patients were enrolled while actively infected and followed longitudinally. Per the germline V gene, CDR1 is SEHNR and CDR2 is FQNEAQ (reference sequence). CDR3 length: 15 amino acids. Germline trimming cut 5 bases from V and 5 bases from J; bases unmatched to any gene: 7. Using immunoSEQ multiplex PCR, the repertoire was profiled, and TCRdb retains in-frame clones only, with some absent. The table shows over 70,000 clones, with about four fifths occurring only once. Sequencing was performed on peripheral blood. The TCR originated in a man between 65 and 85 years old with COVID-19, enrolled during active disease. This sequence joins TRBV7-9 and TRBJ2-7, with 12 positions matching TRBD2. In nucleotides, the CDR3 is TGTGCCAGCAGCCGGGGACTAGCGGGCGTCGACGAGCAGTACTTC. This sequence encodes CASSRGLAGVDEQYF. Combining the CDR3 with reference TRBV7-9 and TRBJ2-7 gives the whole variable domain DTGVSQNPRHKITKRGQNVTFRCDPISEHNRLYWYRQTLGQGPEFLTYFQNEAQLEKSRLLSDRFSAERPKGSFSTLEIQRTEQGDSAMYLCASSRGLAGVDEQYFGPGTRLTVT.